This T cell receptor beta chain is drawn from a study of Graves' ophthalmopathy and Graves' hyperthyroidism. Whole-study results and caveats: Prediction of ophthalmopathy progression reached about 65% sensitivity and around 75% specificity.

A note on this clonotype: Its specificity is unknown.

As the template, RNA transcripts were used to amplify TCR beta CDR3 regions. RT-PCR was first run with HTBI primers, then multiplex PCR in a second round. In TCRdb, the multiplex PCR reads were re-called with MiXCR into one record per CDR3 protein. In the table there are about 740,000 distinct CDR3 sequences, roughly 41% of which are singletons. CDR1 is SEHNR and CDR2 is FQNEAQ in the germline V gene (reference sequence). V lost 5 bases, J lost 4 bases, and 9 bases stayed unmatched. The CDR3 sequence is 15 residues long. The sequence was obtained from an adult man with Graves' ophthalmopathy. The sample was peripheral blood. The chain links TRBV7-9 to TRBJ1-1; 8 bases agree with TRBD1. Here the CDR3 DNA reads TGTGCCAGCAGCGCGTATGGGACAGGAGGCACTGAAGCTTTCTTT. Protein: CASSAYGTGGTEAFF. The variable domain in full, with the rest retrieved from reference TRBV7-9 and TRBJ1-1, is DTGVSQNPRHKITKRGQNVTFRCDPISEHNRLYWYRQTLGQGPEFLTYFQNEAQLEKSRLLSDRFSAERPKGSFSTLEIQRTEQGDSAMYLCASSAYGTGGTEAFFGQGTRLTVV.